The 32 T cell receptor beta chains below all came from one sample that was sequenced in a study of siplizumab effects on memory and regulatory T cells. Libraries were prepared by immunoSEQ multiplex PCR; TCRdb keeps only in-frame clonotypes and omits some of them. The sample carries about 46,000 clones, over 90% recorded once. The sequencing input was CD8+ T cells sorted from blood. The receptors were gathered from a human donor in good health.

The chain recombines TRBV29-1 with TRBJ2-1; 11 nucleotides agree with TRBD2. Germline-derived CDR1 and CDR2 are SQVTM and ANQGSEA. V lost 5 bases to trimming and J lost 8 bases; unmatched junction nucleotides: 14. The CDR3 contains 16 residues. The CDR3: CSVHRGSGRAADEQFF. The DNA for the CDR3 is TGCAGCGTTCATAGGGGTAGCGGGAGGGCCGCGGATGAGCAGTTCTTC.

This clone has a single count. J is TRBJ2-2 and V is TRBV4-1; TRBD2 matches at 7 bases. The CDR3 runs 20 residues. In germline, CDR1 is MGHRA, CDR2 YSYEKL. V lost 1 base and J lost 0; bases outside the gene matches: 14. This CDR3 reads CASSQGQIPTSDPNTGELFF. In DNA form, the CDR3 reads TGCGCCAGCAGCCAAGGACAGATTCCCACTAGCGACCCGAACACCGGGGAGCTGTTTTTT.

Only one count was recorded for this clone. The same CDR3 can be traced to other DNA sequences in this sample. The CDR3 DNA sequence: TGTGCCAGCAGCTTAGACCTAGGGCCCGGCTACACCTTC. Protein: CASSLDLGPGYTF. The chain is built from TRBV11-2 and TRBJ1-2, with D uncertain. The V gene's germline CDR1 is SGHAT and CDR2 FQNNGV. This CDR3 spans 13 amino acids. Trimming shortened V by 0 bases and J by 8 bases, and 10 bases separated the two germline ends.

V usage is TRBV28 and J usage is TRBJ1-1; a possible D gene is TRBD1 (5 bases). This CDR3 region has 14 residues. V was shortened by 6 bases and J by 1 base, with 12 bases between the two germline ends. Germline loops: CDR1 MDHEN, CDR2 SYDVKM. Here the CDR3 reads CASSLNTGNTEAFF. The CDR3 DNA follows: TGTGCCAGCAGCTTAAACACAGGGAACACTGAAGCTTTCTTT.

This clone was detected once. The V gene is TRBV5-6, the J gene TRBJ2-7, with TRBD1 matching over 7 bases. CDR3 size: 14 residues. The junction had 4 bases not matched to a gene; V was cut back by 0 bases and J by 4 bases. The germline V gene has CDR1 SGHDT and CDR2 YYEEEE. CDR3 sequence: CASSLGDSKYEQYF. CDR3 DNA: TGTGCCAGCAGCTTGGGGGACAGTAAATACGAGCAGTACTTC. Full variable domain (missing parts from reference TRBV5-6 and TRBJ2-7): DAGVTQSPTHLIKTRGQQVTLRCSPKSGHDTVSWYQQALGQGPQFIFQYYEEEERQRGNFPDRFSGHQFPNYSSELNVNALLLGDSALYLCASSLGDSKYEQYFGPGTRLTVT.

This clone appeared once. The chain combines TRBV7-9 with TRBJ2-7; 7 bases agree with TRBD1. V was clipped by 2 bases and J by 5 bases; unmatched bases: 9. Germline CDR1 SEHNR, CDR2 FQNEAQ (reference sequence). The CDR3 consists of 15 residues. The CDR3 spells CASSLTDREGDEQYF. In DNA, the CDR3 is TGTGCCAGCAGCTTAACAGACAGGGAAGGGGACGAGCAGTACTTC.

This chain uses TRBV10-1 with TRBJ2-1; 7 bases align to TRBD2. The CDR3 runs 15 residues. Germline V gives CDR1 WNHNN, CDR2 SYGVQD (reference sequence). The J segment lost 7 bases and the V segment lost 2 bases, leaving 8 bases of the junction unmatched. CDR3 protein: CASSEGRLAGNEQFF. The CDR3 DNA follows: TGCGCCAGCAGTGAGGGTCGACTAGCTGGGAATGAGCAGTTCTTC.

The CDR3 region is CASTPWGTISGNTIYF. The CDR3 DNA reads TGTGCCAGCACCCCATGGGGGACTATCTCTGGAAACACCATATATTTT. This chain joins TRBV7-7 and TRBJ1-3; possible D gene TRBD1, 5 bases. The CDR3 sequence is 16 residues long. The V gene lost 7 bases and the J gene lost 0 bases, with 16 bases spanning the gap. The germline gives CDR1 SSHAT, CDR2 FNYEAQ (reference sequence).

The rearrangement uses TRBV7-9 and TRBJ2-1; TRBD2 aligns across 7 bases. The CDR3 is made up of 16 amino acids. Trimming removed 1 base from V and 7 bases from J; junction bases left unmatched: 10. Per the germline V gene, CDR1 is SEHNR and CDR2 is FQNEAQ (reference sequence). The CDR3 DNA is TGTGCCAGCAGCTTAGGGGCAGGACTAGAAAGAAATGAGCAGTTCTTC. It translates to CASSLGAGLERNEQFF.

CDR3 sequence (DNA): TGTGCTAGTGCTACGACGACAGGGGTCCTCACCGGGGAGCTGTTTTTT. Translating gives CASATTTGVLTGELFF. The genes are TRBV12-5 and TRBJ2-2, with TRBD1 matching 8 bases. This CDR3 is 16 amino acids long. CDR1 is LGHNT and CDR2 is FRNRAP in the germline V gene. Trimming cost V 7 bases and J 4 bases; bases outside gene matches: 11.

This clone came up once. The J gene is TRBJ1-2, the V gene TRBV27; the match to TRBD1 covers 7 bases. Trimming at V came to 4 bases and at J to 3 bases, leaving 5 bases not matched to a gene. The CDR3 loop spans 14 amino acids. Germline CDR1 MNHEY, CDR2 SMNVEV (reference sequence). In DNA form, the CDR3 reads TGTGCCAGCAGTTCCCGAACAGGGGACTATGGCTACACCTTC. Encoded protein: CASSSRTGDYGYTF.

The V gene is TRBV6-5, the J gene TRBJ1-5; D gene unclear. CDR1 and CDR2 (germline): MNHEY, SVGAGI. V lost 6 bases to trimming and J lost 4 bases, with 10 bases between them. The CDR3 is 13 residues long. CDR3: CASRRGENQPQHF. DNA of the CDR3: TGTGCCAGCAGGCGTGGGGAAAATCAGCCCCAGCATTTT.

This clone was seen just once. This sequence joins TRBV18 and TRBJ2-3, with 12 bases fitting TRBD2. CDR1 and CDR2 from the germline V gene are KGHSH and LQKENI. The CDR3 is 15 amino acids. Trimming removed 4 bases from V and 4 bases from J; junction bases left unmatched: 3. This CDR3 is CASSQTSGRADTQYF. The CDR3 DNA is TGTGCCAGCTCACAGACTAGCGGGAGAGCAGATACGCAGTATTTT.

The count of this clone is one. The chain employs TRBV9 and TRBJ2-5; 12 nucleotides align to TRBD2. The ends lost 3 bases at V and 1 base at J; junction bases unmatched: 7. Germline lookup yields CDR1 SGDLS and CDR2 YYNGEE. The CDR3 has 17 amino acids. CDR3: CASSALGTSGRQETQYF. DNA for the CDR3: TGTGCCAGCAGCGCGCTCGGGACTAGCGGGCGCCAAGAGACCCAGTACTTC.

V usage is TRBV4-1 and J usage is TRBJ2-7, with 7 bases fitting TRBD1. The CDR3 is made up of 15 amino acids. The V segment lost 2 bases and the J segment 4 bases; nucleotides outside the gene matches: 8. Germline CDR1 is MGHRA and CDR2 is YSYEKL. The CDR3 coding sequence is TGCGCCAGCAGCCAAACCTCCGGGACAGTGTACGAGCAGTACTTC. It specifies CASSQTSGTVYEQYF.

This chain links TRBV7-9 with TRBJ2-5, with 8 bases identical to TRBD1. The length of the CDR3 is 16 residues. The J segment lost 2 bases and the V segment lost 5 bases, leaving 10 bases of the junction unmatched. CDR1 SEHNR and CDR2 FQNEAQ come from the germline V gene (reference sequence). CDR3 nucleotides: TGTGCCAGCAGCGAGTCGGACAGGGCGCTACAAGAGACCCAGTACTTC. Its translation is CASSESDRALQETQYF.

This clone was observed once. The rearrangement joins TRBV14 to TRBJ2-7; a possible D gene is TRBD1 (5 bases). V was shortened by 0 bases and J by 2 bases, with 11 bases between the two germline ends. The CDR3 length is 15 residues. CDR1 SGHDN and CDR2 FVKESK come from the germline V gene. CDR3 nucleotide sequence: TGTGCCAGCAGCCAAGAGGGTTTCAGGGCCTACGAGCAGTACTTC. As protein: CASSQEGFRAYEQYF.

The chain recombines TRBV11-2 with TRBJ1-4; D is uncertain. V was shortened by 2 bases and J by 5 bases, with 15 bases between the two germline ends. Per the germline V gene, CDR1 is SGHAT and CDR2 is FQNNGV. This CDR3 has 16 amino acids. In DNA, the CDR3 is TGTGCCAGCAGCTTAAGTTATAATTTGGCAAATGAAAAACTGTTTTTT. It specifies CASSLSYNLANEKLFF.

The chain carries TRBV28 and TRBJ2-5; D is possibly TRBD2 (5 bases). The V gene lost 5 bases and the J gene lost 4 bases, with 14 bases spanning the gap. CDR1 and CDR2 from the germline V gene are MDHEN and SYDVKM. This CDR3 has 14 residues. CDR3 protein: CASSGLGMVETQYF. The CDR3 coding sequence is TGTGCCAGCAGTGGCCTCGGGATGGTAGAGACCCAGTACTTC.

The CDR3 nucleotides are TGTGCCAGCACCGTCACAGGGTCACGCTACGAGCAGTACTTC. Amino acid sequence: CASTVTGSRYEQYF. V is TRBV2 and J is TRBJ2-7; weak D call: TRBD1 (6 bases). V dropped 7 bases and J dropped 3 bases, with 16 bases sitting between them. This CDR3 spans 14 amino acids. Germline CDR1 SNHLY, CDR2 FYNNEI.

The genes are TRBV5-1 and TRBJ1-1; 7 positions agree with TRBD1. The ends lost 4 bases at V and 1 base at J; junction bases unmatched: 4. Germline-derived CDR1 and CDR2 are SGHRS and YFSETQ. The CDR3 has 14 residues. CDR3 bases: TGCGCCAGCAGCCTGCGGACAGGGAACACTGAAGCTTTCTTT. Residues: CASSLRTGNTEAFF.

CDR3 sequence reads: CASSLEGLGADTQYF. CDR3 sequence (DNA): TGCGCCAGCAGCTTGGAAGGCCTAGGTGCAGATACGCAGTATTTT. The V and J genes are TRBV5-1 and TRBJ2-3; D uncertain. The CDR3 extends over 15 amino acids. In germline, CDR1 is SGHRS, CDR2 YFSETQ. The V gene lost 0 bases and the J gene lost 4 bases, with 12 bases spanning the gap.

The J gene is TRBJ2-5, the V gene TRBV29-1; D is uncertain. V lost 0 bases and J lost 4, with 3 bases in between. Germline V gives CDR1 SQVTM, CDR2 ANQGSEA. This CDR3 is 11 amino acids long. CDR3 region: CSVEEGETQYF. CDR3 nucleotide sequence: TGCAGCGTTGAAGAAGGAGAGACCCAGTACTTC. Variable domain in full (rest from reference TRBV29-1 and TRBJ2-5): SAVISQKPSRDICQRGTSLTIQCQVDSQVTMMFWYRQQPGQSLTLIATANQGSEATYESGFVIDKFPISRPNLTFSTLTVSNMSPEDSSIYLCSVEEGETQYFGPGTRLLVL.

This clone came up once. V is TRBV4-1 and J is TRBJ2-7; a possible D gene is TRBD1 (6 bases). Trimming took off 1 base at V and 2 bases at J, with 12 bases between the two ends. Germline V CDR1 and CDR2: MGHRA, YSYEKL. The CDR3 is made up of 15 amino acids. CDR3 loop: CASSQGPGQTYEQYF. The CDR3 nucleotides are TGCGCCAGCAGCCAAGGGCCGGGACAAACCTACGAGCAGTACTTC.

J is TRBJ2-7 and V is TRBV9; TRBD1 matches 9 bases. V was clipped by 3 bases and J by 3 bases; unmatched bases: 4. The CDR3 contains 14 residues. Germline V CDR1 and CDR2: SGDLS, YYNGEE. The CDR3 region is CASSDGQGNYEQYF. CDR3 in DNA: TGTGCCAGCAGCGACGGACAGGGGAACTACGAGCAGTACTTC.

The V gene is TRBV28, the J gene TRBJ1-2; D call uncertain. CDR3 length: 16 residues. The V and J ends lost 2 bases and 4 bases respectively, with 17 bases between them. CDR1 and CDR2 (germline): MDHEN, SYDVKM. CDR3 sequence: CASSLADGGVGYGYTF. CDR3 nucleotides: TGTGCCAGCAGTTTAGCCGACGGCGGGGTGGGCTATGGCTACACCTTC.

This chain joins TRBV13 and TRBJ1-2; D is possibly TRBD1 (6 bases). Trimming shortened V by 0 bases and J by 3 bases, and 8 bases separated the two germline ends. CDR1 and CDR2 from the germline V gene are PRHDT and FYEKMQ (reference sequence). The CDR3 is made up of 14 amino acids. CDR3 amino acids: CASSLGQGYYGYTF. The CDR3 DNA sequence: TGTGCCAGCAGCTTAGGACAGGGTTACTATGGCTACACCTTC.

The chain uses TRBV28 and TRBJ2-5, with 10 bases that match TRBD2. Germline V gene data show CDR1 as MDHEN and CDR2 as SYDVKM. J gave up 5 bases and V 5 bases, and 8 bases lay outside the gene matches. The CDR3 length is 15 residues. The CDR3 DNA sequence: TGTGCCAGCAGTACTCTAGCGGGAGACTGGGAGACCCAGTACTTC. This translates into CASSTLAGDWETQYF.

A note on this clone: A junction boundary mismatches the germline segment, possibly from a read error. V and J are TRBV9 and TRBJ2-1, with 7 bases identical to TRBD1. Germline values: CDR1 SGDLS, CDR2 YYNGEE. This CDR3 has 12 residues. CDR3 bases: TGTGCCAGCAGCGTAGGAGGGTCGGGACAGATCTTC. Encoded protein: CASSVGGSGQIF.

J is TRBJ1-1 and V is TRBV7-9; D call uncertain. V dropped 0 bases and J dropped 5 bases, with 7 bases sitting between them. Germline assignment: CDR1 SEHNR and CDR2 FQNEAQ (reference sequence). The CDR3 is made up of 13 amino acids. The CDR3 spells CASSLAGKTEAFF. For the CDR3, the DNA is TGTGCCAGCAGCTTAGCGGGGAAAACTGAAGCTTTCTTT.

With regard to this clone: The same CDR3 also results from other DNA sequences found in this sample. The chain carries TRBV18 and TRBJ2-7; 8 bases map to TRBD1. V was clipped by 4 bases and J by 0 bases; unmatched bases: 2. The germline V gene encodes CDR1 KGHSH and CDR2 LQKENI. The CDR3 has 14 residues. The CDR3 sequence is CASSLGQGSYEQYF. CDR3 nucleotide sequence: TGTGCCAGCTCACTAGGACAGGGCTCCTACGAGCAGTACTTC.

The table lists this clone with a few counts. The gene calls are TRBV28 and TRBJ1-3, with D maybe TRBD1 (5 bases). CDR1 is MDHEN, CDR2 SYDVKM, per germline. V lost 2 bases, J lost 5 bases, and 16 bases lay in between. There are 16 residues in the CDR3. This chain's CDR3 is CASSLGSGATRNTIYF. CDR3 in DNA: TGTGCCAGCAGTTTAGGTTCTGGGGCTACTAGAAACACCATATATTTT.